A selection of T cell receptor beta chains follows, all from one sample in a study of neurological immune-mediated disorders. TCRdb passed the 5' RACE reads through MiXCR, listing each CDR3 protein once. The sample carries roughly 52,000 distinct CDR3 sequences, about 3.8% recorded once. The sample comprised PBMCs. These receptors were taken from a man between 60 and 70 years old with multiple sclerosis. Both conserved end residues are part of each CDR3. D genes are given only for firm matches. Expanded clones get a size class; other rows say once, few or many, or leave the size out.

j_call,v_call,d_call,clone_size,cdr3_nt,cdr3_aa
TRBJ2-1,TRBV20-1,TRBD1,many,TGCAGTGCTAGAGGGACAGGATACAATGAGCAGTTCTTC,CSARGTGYNEQFF
TRBJ2-2,TRBV10-3,.,many,TGTGCCATCCCCGGGACGCCGAACACCGGGGAGCTGTTTTTT,CAIPGTPNTGELFF
TRBJ2-2,TRBV10-2,TRBD2,many,TGCGCCACCCTAAGCGGGACGAACACCGGGGAGCTGTTTTTT,CATLSGTNTGELFF
TRBJ2-1,TRBV20-1,TRBD2,many,TGCAGTGCCGGAAAGACTAGCGGCACCTTTCGTGAGCAGTTCTTC,CSAGKTSGTFREQFF
TRBJ2-7,TRBV5-1,.,many,TGCGCCAGCAGCGCCCGAGCAGCGTCGGAGCAGTACTTC,CASSARAASEQYF
TRBJ1-1,TRBV3-1,.,many,TGTGCCAGCAGCCTAGAAAGGACTGAAGCTTTCTTT,CASSLERTEAFF
TRBJ1-5,TRBV19,TRBD1,.,TGTGCCACCGGACAGGGAGGAGGTCAGCCCCAGCATTTT,CATGQGGGQPQHF
TRBJ2-1,TRBV24-1,.,many,TGTGCCACCAGTGACCTGGACACGCGCACCTACAATGAGCAGTTCTTC,CATSDLDTRTYNEQFF
TRBJ2-4,TRBV27,TRBD1,many,TGTGCCAGCAGTTTTCGACAGGGGGCAACCAAAAACATTCAGTACTTC,CASSFRQGATKNIQYF
TRBJ2-1,TRBV5-1,.,many,TGCGCCAGCAGTCGGGGGCAGTCCTACAATGAGCAGTTCTTC,CASSRGQSYNEQFF
TRBJ1-5,TRBV5-1,.,many,TGCGCCAGCAGCGTAGACGGTTATAGCAATCAGCCCCAGCATTTT,CASSVDGYSNQPQHF
TRBJ1-1,TRBV9,.,many,TGTGCCAGCAGCGGCTGGAGCGGTGAAGCTTTCTTT,CASSGWSGEAFF
TRBJ1-6,TRBV20-1,TRBD1,few,TGCAGTGCTAGCCTCGGGACAGGGGGGCAGTCACCCCTCCACTTT,CSASLGTGGQSPLHF
TRBJ2-1,TRBV9,TRBD1,.,TGTGCCAGCAGCCCACCGACAGGGCCCTTAAGCAATGAGCAGTTCTTC,CASSPPTGPLSNEQFF
TRBJ1-1,TRBV5-1,.,.,TGCGCCAGCACCCTCACAGTGAACACTGAAGCTTTCTTT,CASTLTVNTEAFF
TRBJ1-5,TRBV10-2,.,many,TGCGCCACCGTACAGGGCGATCAGCCCCAGCATTTT,CATVQGDQPQHF
TRBJ2-7,TRBV6-2/TRBV6-3,TRBD1,many,TGTGCCAGCAGTTATCGGGGACAGGGTCCCTACGAGCAGTACTTC,CASSYRGQGPYEQYF
TRBJ2-3,TRBV9,.,many,TGTGCCAGCAGCGTAGAAGGTGCAGATACGCAGTATTTT,CASSVEGADTQYF
TRBJ2-5,TRBV7-9,TRBD1,many,TGTGCCAGCAGCCGGGGACAGGGGAGTCAAGAGACCCAGTACTTC,CASSRGQGSQETQYF
TRBJ2-5,TRBV2,.,many,TGTGCCAGCAGTGAAGTGGCTAGCGACCTACAAGAGACCCAGTACTTC,CASSEVASDLQETQYF
TRBJ2-7,TRBV20-1,.,.,TGCAGTGCTAGTCCGAGAGCCTCCTACGAGCAGTACTTC,CSASPRASYEQYF
TRBJ1-1,TRBV7-3,TRBD1,many,TGTGCCAGCAGCCCAGGGGGTCTTGGGGACACTGAAGCTTTCTTT,CASSPGGLGDTEAFF
TRBJ1-1,TRBV12-3/TRBV12-4,TRBD1,many,TGTGCCAGCAGTTCCGGACAGGGGACCTCTGAAGCTTTCTTT,CASSSGQGTSEAFF
TRBJ2-3,TRBV20-1,.,many,TGCAGTGTTCCGGACGAAACCACAGATACGCAGTATTTT,CSVPDETTDTQYF
TRBJ2-1,TRBV3-1,TRBD2,many,TGTGCCAGCAGCCGACTCAGCGGGGGGGCTAGGGATGAGCAGTTCTTC,CASSRLSGGARDEQFF
TRBJ2-5,TRBV3-1,.,many,TGTGCCAGCAGCCAAGGAGGGACTCCTAAAGAGACCCAGTACTTC,CASSQGGTPKETQYF
TRBJ2-3,TRBV20-1,TRBD2,many,TGCAGTGCTAGTCAAGCGGGAGGGCGAGATACGCAGTATTTT,CSASQAGGRDTQYF
TRBJ2-2,TRBV19,.,few,TGTGCCAGTAGTACGACAGCAACCGGGGAGCTGTTTTTT,CASSTTATGELFF
TRBJ2-7,TRBV18,.,few,TGTGCCAGCTCACCGGGAGTTTCCCAAAACTACGAGCAGTACTTC,CASSPGVSQNYEQYF
TRBJ2-3,TRBV27,TRBD2,many,TGTGCCAGCAGTTTAACTCGGACTAGCGGGAAGTCAGATACGCAGTATTTT,CASSLTRTSGKSDTQYF
TRBJ2-1,TRBV20-1,TRBD2,few,TGCAGTGCTAGTTCGGGACTAGCGTCGGGTGAGCAGTTCTTC,CSASSGLASGEQFF
TRBJ2-7,TRBV5-5,.,many,TGTGCCAGCAGCCAGGACACTTACGAGCAGTACTTC,CASSQDTYEQYF
TRBJ1-5,TRBV7-8,.,many,TGTGCCAGCAGCTTAGAAGTAGATAGCAATCAGCCCCAGCATTTT,CASSLEVDSNQPQHF
TRBJ2-1,TRBV5-6,.,many,TGTGCCAGCAGTACAGGCGTCCAATCCTACAATGAGCAGTTCTTC,CASSTGVQSYNEQFF
TRBJ2-2,TRBV20-1,.,many,TGCAGTGCTAGAGGGAAAACATCCGGGGAGCTGTTTTTT,CSARGKTSGELFF
TRBJ1-2,TRBV10-3,.,many,TGTGCCATCAACCCGAACCCCCTCTATGGCTACACCTTC,CAINPNPLYGYTF
TRBJ1-1,TRBV20-1,.,many,TGCAGTACTGGACGGACCACTGAAGCTTTCTTT,CSTGRTTEAFF
TRBJ2-1,TRBV10-3,TRBD2,many,TGTGCCATCAGTGGGTCTAGCGGGGTACTCGAGCAGTTCTTC,CAISGSSGVLEQFF
TRBJ2-1,TRBV28,TRBD1,many,TGTGCCAGCAGTTTAATTTTGGGACAGGGTCTTCGTGAGCAGTTCTTC,CASSLILGQGLREQFF
TRBJ2-1,TRBV7-2,TRBD1,many,TGTGCCAGCAGCGAAACCGGGACAGGGGCGAGTGAGCAGTTCTTC,CASSETGTGASEQFF
TRBJ1-5,TRBV15,TRBD1,many,TGTGCCACCAGCAGCCACCGGGACAGGGGGTCGAGTAGTCAGCCCCAGCATTTT,CATSSHRDRGSSSQPQHF
TRBJ2-7,TRBV20-1,.,many,TGCAGTGCTAGAGATTTCGAGCAGTACTTC,CSARDFEQYF
TRBJ2-5,TRBV14,TRBD2,many,TGTGCCAGCAGCCGCAGACTAGCGGGAGAGACCCAGTACTTC,CASSRRLAGETQYF
TRBJ1-2,TRBV6-1,.,many,TGTGCCAGCAGTGACGGACCTCTGAGTGGCTACACCTTC,CASSDGPLSGYTF
TRBJ1-6,TRBV12-3/TRBV12-4,.,many,TGTGCCAGCAGTCAAGGGAGGGAGAATTCACCCCTCCACTTT,CASSQGRENSPLHF
TRBJ2-1,TRBV18,.,many,TGTGCCAGCTCACCACAAAGTCCCAGCTCCTACAATGAGCAGTTCTTC,CASSPQSPSSYNEQFF
TRBJ1-1,TRBV20-1,.,many,TGCAGTGCCCCCCCCGGGGGCGTGAGATACACTGAAGCTTTCTTT,CSAPPGGVRYTEAFF
TRBJ2-1,TRBV6-2/TRBV6-3,.,.,TGTGCCAGCACCTACGGAGGGGCCTACAATGAGCAGTTCTTC,CASTYGGAYNEQFF
TRBJ1-6,TRBV6-1,TRBD1,many,TGTGCCAGCAGTGAAGAGAGACAGGGTGGCTCCTATAATTCACCCCTCCACTTT,CASSEERQGGSYNSPLHF
TRBJ1-1,TRBV5-1,TRBD1,few,TGCGCCAGCGGGGACAGGGAACGGGAAGCTTTCTTT,CASGDREREAFF